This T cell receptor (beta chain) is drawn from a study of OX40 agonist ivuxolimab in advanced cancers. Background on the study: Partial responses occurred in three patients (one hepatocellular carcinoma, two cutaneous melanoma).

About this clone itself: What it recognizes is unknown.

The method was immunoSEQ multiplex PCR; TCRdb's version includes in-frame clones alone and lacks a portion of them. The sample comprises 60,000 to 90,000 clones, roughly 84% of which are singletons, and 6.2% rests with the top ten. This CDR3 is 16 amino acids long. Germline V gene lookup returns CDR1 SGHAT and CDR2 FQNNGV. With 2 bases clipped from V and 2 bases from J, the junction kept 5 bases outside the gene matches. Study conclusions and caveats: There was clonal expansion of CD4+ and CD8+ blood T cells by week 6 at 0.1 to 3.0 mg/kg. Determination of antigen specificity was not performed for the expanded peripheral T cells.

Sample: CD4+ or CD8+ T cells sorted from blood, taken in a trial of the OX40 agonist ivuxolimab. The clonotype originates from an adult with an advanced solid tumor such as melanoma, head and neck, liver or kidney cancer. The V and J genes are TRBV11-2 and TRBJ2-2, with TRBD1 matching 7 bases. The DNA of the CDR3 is TGTGCCAGCAGCTTACGTCGACAGGGCAACACCGGGGAGCTGTTTTTT. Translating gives CASSLRRQGNTGELFF.